Described below is a single TCR beta chain sequence and its context. Its antigen is unknown. Germline lookup yields CDR1 DFQATT and CDR2 SNEGSKA (reference sequence). This CDR3 is built from 16 residues. V trimming: 1 base; J trimming: 4 bases; junction bases outside the gene matches: 11. The data belong to a study of T cells in Graves' hyperthyroidism and ophthalmopathy. The source material, RNA transcripts, was used to amplify TCR beta CDR3 regions. The HTBI primer set drove a first-round RT-PCR of the TCR CDR3. TCRdb ran MiXCR on the multiplex PCR reads and lists one entry per CDR3 protein. Altogether about 560,000 distinct CDR3 sequences are present, about 14% being singletons, with the ten largest covering more than 11%. No progression to ophthalmopathy during 18 months of follow-up defined stable disease. Hyperthyroidism had been newly diagnosed in patients aged 18 to 65, and its duration was under 2 months. An approximately 9.8 ml volume of fresh peripheral blood provided the PBMCs.

Study results and limitations: Blood also held most thyroid clonotypes expanded beyond 0.001.

The TCR sequence derives from a woman in her thirties or forties with Graves' hyperthyroidism. The rearrangement links TRBV20-1 to TRBJ2-5; 8 bases are a match to TRBD2. The sample consisted of blood. CDR3 sequence (DNA): TGCAGTGCTAGAGGGTTGGGAGCGGGAGAGCGAGAGACCCAGTACTTC. Amino acid sequence: CSARGLGAGERETQYF.